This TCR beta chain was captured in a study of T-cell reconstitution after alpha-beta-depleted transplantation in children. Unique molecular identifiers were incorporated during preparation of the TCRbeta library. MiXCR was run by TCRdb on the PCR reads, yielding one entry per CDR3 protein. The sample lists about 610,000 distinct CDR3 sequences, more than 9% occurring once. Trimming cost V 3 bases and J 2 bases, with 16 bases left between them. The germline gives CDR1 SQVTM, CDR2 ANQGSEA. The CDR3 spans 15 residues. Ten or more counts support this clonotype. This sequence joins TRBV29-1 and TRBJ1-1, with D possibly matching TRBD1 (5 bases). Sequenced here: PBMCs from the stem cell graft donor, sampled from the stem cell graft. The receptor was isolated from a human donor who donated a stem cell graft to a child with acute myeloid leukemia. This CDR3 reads CSVDSYLGLNTEAFF. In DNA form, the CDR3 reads TGCAGCGTTGACTCTTACCTGGGACTTAACACTGAAGCTTTCTTT.